This T cell receptor (beta chain) was profiled in a study of T cell responses to AZD1222 COVID-19 vaccine. For the study at large: The study pooled second doses at about 4 or about 12 weeks. The study's findings and limits: At baseline, just 5 or 6 AZD1222 recipients tested seropositive. The span of vaccine-associated CD4 TCRs extended across spike, with dominance at 160-218 and 743-854. Increases in Spike-specific TCR breadth and depth were seen after two AZD1222 doses.

With respect to this clone: Its specificity is not known.

Profiled with immunoSEQ multiplex PCR; TCRdb holds only in-frame clones, not every one. The sample yields 65,000 to 90,000 clones, about 86% seen once. The CDR3 has 15 residues. Germline V gives CDR1 SEHNR, CDR2 FQNEAQ (reference sequence). V was cut by 1 base and J by 5 bases, with 12 bases left in between. This sequence was found in an adult in good health. The sample in question was peripheral blood, obtained on day 0 of AZD1222 vaccination. The rearrangement links TRBV7-9 to TRBJ2-1, with D perhaps TRBD1 (6 bases). This chain's CDR3 is CASSLVGDRHNEQFF. The CDR3 DNA is TGTGCCAGCAGCTTAGTAGGTGACAGGCACAATGAGCAGTTCTTC.